The clone carrying this T cell receptor (beta chain) was seen once. The CDR3 is 15 amino acids. The germline V gene encodes CDR1 SGHAT and CDR2 FQNNGV. V was clipped by 0 bases and J by 0 bases, with 8 bases between them. Data came from immunoSEQ multiplex PCR; TCRdb stores just in-frame clones and leaves some out. The top ten hold approximately 7.9% of the sample, which has some 96,000 clones, 80% to 95% seen once. The data were taken from a study of control samples from healthy donors and cancer patients. The sequenced sample consisted of blood. The receptor was derived from a young man in good health. This sequence joins TRBV11-2 and TRBJ1-1; D unresolved. This chain's CDR3 is CASSLEGPMNTEAFF. CDR3 DNA: TGTGCCAGCAGCTTAGAGGGCCCTATGAACACTGAAGCTTTCTTT. Full variable domain (remainder filled in from reference TRBV11-2 and TRBJ1-1): EAGVAQSPRYKIIEKRQSVAFWCNPISGHATLYWYQQILGQGPKLLIQFQNNGVVDDSQLPKDRFSAERLKGVDSTLKIQPAKLEDSAVYLCASSLEGPMNTEAFFGQGTRLTVV.